This entry lists 23 T cell receptor beta chains sequenced from one sample in a study of Ad26.COV2.S vaccination and SARS-CoV-2 variants. The assay was immunoSEQ multiplex PCR, and TCRdb's table has in-frame clones only and misses some. The data show about 460,000 clones, 80% to 90% seen once. Noted treatment: some 20 received Ad26.COV2.S at low or high dose, single or two shots; 5 received placebo; per-sample allocation not given. The samples were gathered on day 63 after the first injection of vaccine or placebo. The sequenced sample was peripheral blood, obtained in a trial of Ad26.COV2.S vaccine versus placebo. These receptors were obtained from a person between 18 and 65 years old who received the Ad26.COV2.S COVID-19 vaccine or a placebo.

The chain carries TRBV5-1 and TRBJ2-3; 7 nucleotides align to TRBD2. The CDR3 is 15 residues long. Germline trimming cut 4 bases from V and 1 base from J; bases unmatched to any gene: 6. Per the germline V gene, CDR1 is SGHRS and CDR2 is YFSETQ. The DNA for the CDR3 is TGCGCCAGCAGCCCGGGGGGTGTTGGCACAGATACGCAGTATTTT. It yields the protein CASSPGGVGTDTQYF.

This sequence joins TRBV5-5 and TRBJ2-2; D is undetermined. Germline CDR1 is SGHKS and CDR2 is YYEKEE (reference sequence). V was cut by 2 bases and J by 8 bases, with 4 bases left in between. The CDR3 runs 11 residues. The CDR3: CASSFRGELFF. CDR3 nucleotide sequence: TGTGCCAGCAGCTTCAGGGGGGAGCTGTTTTTT.

The CDR3: CASSYSLVNNQPQHF. CDR3 in DNA: TGTGCCAGCAGTTACTCGTTGGTGAACAATCAGCCCCAGCATTTT. V is TRBV6-6 and J is TRBJ1-5; D remains ambiguous. The V gene lost 0 bases and the J gene lost 3 bases, with 9 bases spanning the gap. The germline gives CDR1 MNHNY, CDR2 SVGAGI (reference sequence). There are 15 residues in the CDR3.

This chain links TRBV4-2 with TRBJ2-7, with 8 bases lining up with TRBD1. The CDR3 runs 17 residues. V trimming: 2 bases; J trimming: 3 bases; junction bases outside the gene matches: 12. From germline, CDR1 is LGHNA and CDR2 YNFKEQ. As DNA, the CDR3 is TGTGCCAGCAGCCAAACCACCGGGACAGGAAACCTCTACGAGCAGTACTTC. It yields the protein CASSQTTGTGNLYEQYF.

The V call is TRBV11-2, the J call TRBJ2-7, with 12 bases identical to TRBD1. Trimming cost V 5 bases and J 3 bases; bases outside gene matches: 11. This CDR3 spans 17 amino acids. Germline loops: CDR1 SGHAT, CDR2 FQNNGV. Written as DNA, the CDR3 is TGTGCCAGCAGCCCCGGGACAGGGGGCATGAGAAGCTACGAGCAGTACTTC. Its translation: CASSPGTGGMRSYEQYF.

The V and J genes are TRBV6-5 and TRBJ1-1, with TRBD1 matching 9 bases. The CDR3 is made up of 15 amino acids. CDR1 and CDR2 (germline): MNHEY, SVGAGI. The trim removed 6 bases at V and 1 base at J, leaving 6 bases unmatched. CDR3 sequence: CASRRRDRENTEAFF. The CDR3 nucleotides read TGTGCCAGCAGGCGCCGGGACAGGGAGAACACTGAAGCTTTCTTT.

This rearrangement joins TRBV20-1 to TRBJ2-1, with D perhaps matching TRBD2 (5 bases). Germline V gene data show CDR1 as DFQATT and CDR2 as SNEGSKA (reference sequence). Trimming took off 5 bases at V and 10 bases at J, with 9 bases between the two ends. The CDR3 contains 10 residues. CDR3 sequence: CSALREEQFF. In DNA form, the CDR3 reads TGCAGTGCTCTTAGGGAGGAGCAGTTCTTC.

V and J are TRBV7-9 and TRBJ1-5; D gene unclear. The CDR3 length is 16 residues. Trimming pared 5 bases from V and 4 bases from J, leaving 18 bases between. Per the germline V gene, CDR1 is SEHNR and CDR2 is FQNEAQ (reference sequence). This CDR3 is CASSQTSALRNQPQHF. The CDR3 DNA reads TGTGCCAGCAGCCAGACATCGGCCCTCCGTAATCAGCCCCAGCATTTT.

The V and J genes are TRBV9 and TRBJ2-3; D is ambiguous. Trimming removed 0 bases from V and 2 bases from J, with 10 bases in between. In germline, CDR1 is SGDLS, CDR2 YYNGEE. The CDR3 consists of 15 residues. The CDR3 nucleotides are TGTGCCAGCAGCGTAGATCTTAGGCCCACAGATACGCAGTATTTT. Its protein is CASSVDLRPTDTQYF. Complete variable domain (other parts from reference TRBV9 and TRBJ2-3): DSGVTQTPKHLITATGQRVTLRCSPRSGDLSVYWYQQSLDQGLQFLIQYYNGEERAKGNILERFSAQQFPDLHSELNLSSLELGDSALYFCASSVDLRPTDTQYFGPGTRLTVL.

This clone was counted a single time. This rearrangement joins TRBV7-2 to TRBJ1-2; D may be TRBD1 (6 bases). CDR1 is SGHTA, CDR2 FQGNSA, per germline. Trimming stripped 3 bases from V and 3 bases from J, with 20 bases between. This CDR3 region has 17 residues. The CDR3 here is CASSFSESSGVDYGYTF. In DNA form, the CDR3 reads TGTGCCAGCAGCTTCTCTGAGTCGTCAGGGGTGGACTATGGCTACACCTTC.

V usage is TRBV29-1 and J usage is TRBJ1-5; D is unclear. The germline gives CDR1 SQVTM, CDR2 ANQGSEA. The CDR3 is 11 amino acids. Trimming stripped 7 bases from V and 13 bases from J, with 17 bases between. The CDR3 protein is CSAGTSQEQHF. The CDR3 region has the DNA TGCAGCGCTGGAACGTCTCAAGAACAGCATTTT. Drawing the rest from reference TRBV29-1 and TRBJ1-5, the complete variable domain is SAVISQKPSRDICQRGTSLTIQCQVDSQVTMMFWYRQQPGQSLTLIATANQGSEATYESGFVIDKFPISRPNLTFSTLTVSNMSPEDSSIYLCSAGTSQEQHFGDGTRLSIL.

The chain employs TRBV18 and TRBJ1-1, with D possibly matching TRBD1 (5 bases). The CDR3 has 12 residues. V lost 6 bases to trimming and J lost 7 bases, with 12 bases between them. CDR1 KGHSH and CDR2 LQKENI come from the germline V gene. The CDR3 here is CASSTRGFEAFF. CDR3 DNA: TGTGCCAGCTCCACCCGGGGCTTTGAAGCTTTCTTT.

The chain has TRBV7-2 and TRBJ1-4; perhaps TRBD1 as D (5 bases). V was clipped by 7 bases and J by 4 bases, with 16 bases between them. The CDR3 consists of 15 residues. Germline CDR1 reads SGHTA; CDR2 reads FQGNSA. The CDR3 here is CASTLGGASNEKLFF. The CDR3 bases are TGTGCCAGCACCCTGGGAGGGGCGAGTAATGAAAAACTGTTTTTT.

The chain recombines TRBV11-1 with TRBJ1-2, with 7 bases fitting TRBD1. With 4 bases clipped from V and 4 bases from J, the junction kept 6 bases outside the gene matches. CDR3 length equals 14 residues. Germline loops: CDR1 SGHAT, CDR2 FQDESV (reference sequence). DNA of the CDR3: TGTGCCAGCAGCTCAAACAGGGGCTTCTATGGCTACACCTTC. As protein: CASSSNRGFYGYTF.

This clone appeared once. V and J are TRBV9 and TRBJ2-3; no clear D gene. V lost 0 bases, J lost 4 bases, and 9 bases lay in between. The CDR3 covers 14 residues. In germline, CDR1 is SGDLS, CDR2 YYNGEE. The CDR3 region has the DNA TGTGCCAGCAGCGTAGCTCCGACCTCAGATACGCAGTATTTT. It yields the protein CASSVAPTSDTQYF.

The chain couples TRBV7-2 to TRBJ2-5; maybe TRBD1 (5 bases). The CDR3 runs to 17 residues. The V and J ends lost 2 bases and 1 base respectively, with 17 bases between them. In germline, CDR1 is SGHTA, CDR2 FQGNSA. CDR3: CASSLLGRTTTQETQYF. CDR3 bases: TGTGCCAGCAGCTTATTGGGGCGGACAACGACCCAAGAGACCCAGTACTTC. The full variable domain, in which reference TRBV7-2 and TRBJ2-5 provide the parts outside the CDR3, is GAGVSQSPSNKVTEKGKDVELRCDPISGHTALYWYRQSLGQGLEFLIYFQGNSAPDKSGLPSDRFSAERTGGSVSTLTIQRTQQEDSAVYLCASSLLGRTTTQETQYFGPGTRLLVL.

The chain employs TRBV18 and TRBJ1-3; a weak D match, TRBD1 (5 bases). Trimming took 3 bases from V and 0 from J, leaving 12 bases between them. From germline, CDR1 is KGHSH and CDR2 LQKENI. There are 16 residues in the CDR3. CDR3 in amino acids: CASSPPQGLSGNTIYF. CDR3 nucleotide sequence: TGTGCCAGCTCACCTCCGCAGGGACTCTCTGGAAACACCATATATTTT.

CDR3 nucleotides: TGTGCCAGCAGTTTCGGGACTAGCGGGACGGATGAGCAGTACTTC. The encoded protein is CASSFGTSGTDEQYF. The V gene is TRBV28, the J gene TRBJ2-7; 13 positions agree with TRBD2. The CDR3 has 15 residues. Germline V CDR1 and CDR2: MDHEN, SYDVKM. V lost 3 bases, J lost 7 bases, and 6 bases stayed unmatched.

The V and J genes are TRBV28 and TRBJ1-3; unclear D gene. Trimming stripped 4 bases from V and 0 bases from J, with 10 bases between. This CDR3 has 15 residues. Germline CDR1 and CDR2: MDHEN and SYDVKM. The DNA of the CDR3 is TGTGCCAGCAGTTCGCAATGGGGCTCTGGAAACACCATATATTTT. As protein: CASSSQWGSGNTIYF.

The chain employs TRBV7-9 and TRBJ2-1; maybe TRBD1 (6 bases). The length of the CDR3 is 13 residues. V gave up 10 bases and J gave up 4 bases, with 14 bases separating them. Per germline, CDR1 SEHNR and CDR2 FQNEAQ (reference sequence). CDR3 nucleotides: TGTGCCACAAGTACCGGGACATACAATGAGCAGTTCTTC. It codes for CATSTGTYNEQFF.

This clone was detected only a few times. The same CDR3 also results from other DNA sequences found in this sample. The chain links TRBV9 to TRBJ2-3; D uncertain. The CDR3 totals 12 residues. V was pared by 2 bases and J by 4 bases, with 5 bases between. Germline CDR1 is SGDLS and CDR2 is YYNGEE. This chain's CDR3 is CASSVGSDTQYF. In DNA, the CDR3 is TGTGCCAGCAGCGTTGGGTCAGATACGCAGTATTTT.

This clone was observed a handful of times. The gene calls are TRBV4-1 and TRBJ1-5, with D tentatively TRBD1 (6 bases). Trimming took 3 bases from V and 6 from J, leaving 12 bases between them. Germline V gene data show CDR1 as MGHRA and CDR2 as YSYEKL. The CDR3 totals 14 residues. As DNA, the CDR3 is TGCGCCAGCAGCCACCCGGAGGGGGGTCAGCCCCAGCATTTT. This codes for CASSHPEGGQPQHF.

The CDR3 region is CASSLLRAPYNEQFF. CDR3 nucleotide sequence: TGTGCCAGCAGCTTGTTAAGGGCGCCCTACAATGAGCAGTTCTTC. The chain uses TRBV5-5 and TRBJ2-1, with D hard to call. The CDR3 consists of 15 residues. With 1 base removed from V and 2 bases from J, the gap between germline ends came to 10 bases. The germline V gene encodes CDR1 SGHKS and CDR2 YYEKEE (reference sequence). Full variable domain (remainder filled in from reference TRBV5-5 and TRBJ2-1): DAGVTQSPTHLIKTRGQQVTLRCSPISGHKSVSWYQQVLGQGPQFIFQYYEKEERGRGNFPDRFSARQFPNYSSELNVNALLLGDSALYLCASSLLRAPYNEQFFGPGTRLTVL.